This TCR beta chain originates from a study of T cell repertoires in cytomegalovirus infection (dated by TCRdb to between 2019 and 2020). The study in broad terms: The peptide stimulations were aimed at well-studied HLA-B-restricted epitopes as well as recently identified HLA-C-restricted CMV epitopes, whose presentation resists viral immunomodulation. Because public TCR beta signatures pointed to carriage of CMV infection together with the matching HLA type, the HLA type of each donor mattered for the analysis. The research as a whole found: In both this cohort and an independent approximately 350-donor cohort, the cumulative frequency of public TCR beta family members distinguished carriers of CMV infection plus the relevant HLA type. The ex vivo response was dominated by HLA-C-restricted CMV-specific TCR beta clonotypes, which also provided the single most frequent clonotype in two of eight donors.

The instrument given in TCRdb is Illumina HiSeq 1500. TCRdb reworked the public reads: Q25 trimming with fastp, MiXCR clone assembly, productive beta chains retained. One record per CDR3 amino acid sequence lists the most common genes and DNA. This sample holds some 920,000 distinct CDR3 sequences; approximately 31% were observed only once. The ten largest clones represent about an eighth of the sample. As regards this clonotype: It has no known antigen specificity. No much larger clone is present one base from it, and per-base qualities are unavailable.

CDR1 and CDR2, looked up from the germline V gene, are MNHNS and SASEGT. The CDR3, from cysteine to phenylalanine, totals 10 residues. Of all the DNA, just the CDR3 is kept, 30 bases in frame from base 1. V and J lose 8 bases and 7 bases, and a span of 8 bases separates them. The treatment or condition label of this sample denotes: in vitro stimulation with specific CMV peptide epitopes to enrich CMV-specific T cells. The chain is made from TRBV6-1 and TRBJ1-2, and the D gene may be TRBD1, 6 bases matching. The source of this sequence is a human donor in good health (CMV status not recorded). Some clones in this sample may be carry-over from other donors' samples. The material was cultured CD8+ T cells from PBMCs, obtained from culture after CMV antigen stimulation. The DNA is TGTGCCAGCTGGGGGGCTGGCTACACCTTC. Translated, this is CASWGAGYTF.